Detailed here is one T cell receptor (beta chain). The method was immunoSEQ multiplex PCR; TCRdb's version includes in-frame clones alone and lacks a portion of them. Found here are approximately 1,500,000 clones, 95% to 99% of them singletons; the top ten hold approximately 0.45%. The source of the sample is a study of shared clonotypes between healthy human individuals. In germline, CDR1 is MDHEN, CDR2 SYDVKM. This CDR3 has 13 residues. J gave up 2 bases and V 10 bases, and 1 base lay outside the gene matches. What was sequenced was naive CD4+ T cells sorted from blood. The subset denotes: CD45RA+ positively selected. The genes are TRBV28 and TRBJ2-1, with TRBD2 identical over 11 bases. This clonotype was sampled from a young man in good health. The CDR3 DNA reads TGTGCCACACTAGCGGGAGCCTACAATGAGCAGTTCTTC. Translated, it gives CATLAGAYNEQFF. Full variable domain (missing parts from reference TRBV28 and TRBJ2-1): DVKVTQSSRYLVKRTGEKVFLECVQDMDHENMFWYRQDPGLGLRLIYFSYDVKMKEKGDIPEGYSVSREKKERFSLILESASTNQTSMYLCATLAGAYNEQFFGPGTRLTVL.